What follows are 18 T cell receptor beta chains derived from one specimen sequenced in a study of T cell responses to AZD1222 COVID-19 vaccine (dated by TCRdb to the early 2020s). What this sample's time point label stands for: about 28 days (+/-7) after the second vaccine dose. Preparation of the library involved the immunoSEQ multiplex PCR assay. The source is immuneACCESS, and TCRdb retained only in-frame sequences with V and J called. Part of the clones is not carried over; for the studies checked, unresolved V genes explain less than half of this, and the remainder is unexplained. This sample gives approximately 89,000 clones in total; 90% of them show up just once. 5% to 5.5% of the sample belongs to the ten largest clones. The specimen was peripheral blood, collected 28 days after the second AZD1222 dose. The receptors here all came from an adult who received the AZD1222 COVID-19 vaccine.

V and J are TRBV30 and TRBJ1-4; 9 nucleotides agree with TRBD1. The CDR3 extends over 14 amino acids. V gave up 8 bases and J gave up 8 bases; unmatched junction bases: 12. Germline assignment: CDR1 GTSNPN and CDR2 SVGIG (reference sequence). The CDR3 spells CALTRDRVDEKLFF. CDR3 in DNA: TGTGCCCTCACCCGGGACAGGGTCGACGAAAAACTGTTTTTT. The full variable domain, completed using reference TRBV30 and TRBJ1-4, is SQTIHQWPATLVQPVGSPLSLECTVEGTSNPNLYWYRQAAGRGLQLLFYSVGIGQISSEVPQNLSASRPQDRQFILSSKKLLLSDSGFYLCALTRDRVDEKLFFGSGTQLSVL.

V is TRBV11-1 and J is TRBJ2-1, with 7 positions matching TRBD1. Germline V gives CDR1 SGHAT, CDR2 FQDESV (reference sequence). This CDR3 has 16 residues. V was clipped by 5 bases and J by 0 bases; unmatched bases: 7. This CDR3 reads CASSRRTGTSYNEQFF. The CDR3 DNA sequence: TGTGCCAGCAGCCGAAGGACAGGAACCTCCTACAATGAGCAGTTCTTC.

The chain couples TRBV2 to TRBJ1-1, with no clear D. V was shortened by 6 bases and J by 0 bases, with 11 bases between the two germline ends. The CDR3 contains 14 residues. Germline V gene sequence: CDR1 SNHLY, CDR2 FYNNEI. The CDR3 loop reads CASSVDGLNTEAFF. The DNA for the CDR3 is TGTGCCAGCAGCGTGGACGGTTTGAACACTGAAGCTTTCTTT.

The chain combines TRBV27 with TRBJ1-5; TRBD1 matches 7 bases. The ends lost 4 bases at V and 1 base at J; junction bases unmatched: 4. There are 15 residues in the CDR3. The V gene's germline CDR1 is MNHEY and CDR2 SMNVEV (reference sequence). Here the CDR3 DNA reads TGTGCCAGCAGTTCGGGGACAGAGAGCAATCAGCCCCAGCATTTT. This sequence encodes CASSSGTESNQPQHF.

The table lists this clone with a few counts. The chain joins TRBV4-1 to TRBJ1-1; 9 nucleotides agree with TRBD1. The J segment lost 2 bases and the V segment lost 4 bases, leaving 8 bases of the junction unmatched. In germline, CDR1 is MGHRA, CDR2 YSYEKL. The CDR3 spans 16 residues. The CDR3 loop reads CASSLTGGNVNTEAFF. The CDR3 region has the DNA TGCGCCAGCAGCCTCACAGGGGGCAACGTAAACACTGAAGCTTTCTTT.

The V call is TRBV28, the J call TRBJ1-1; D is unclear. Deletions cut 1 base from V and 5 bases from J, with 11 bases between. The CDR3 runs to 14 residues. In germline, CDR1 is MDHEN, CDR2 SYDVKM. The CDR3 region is CASSLLNQGTEAFF. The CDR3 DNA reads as TGTGCCAGCAGTTTATTAAACCAAGGGACTGAAGCTTTCTTT. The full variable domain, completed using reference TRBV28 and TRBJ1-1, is DVKVTQSSRYLVKRTGEKVFLECVQDMDHENMFWYRQDPGLGLRLIYFSYDVKMKEKGDIPEGYSVSREKKERFSLILESASTNQTSMYLCASSLLNQGTEAFFGQGTRLTVV.

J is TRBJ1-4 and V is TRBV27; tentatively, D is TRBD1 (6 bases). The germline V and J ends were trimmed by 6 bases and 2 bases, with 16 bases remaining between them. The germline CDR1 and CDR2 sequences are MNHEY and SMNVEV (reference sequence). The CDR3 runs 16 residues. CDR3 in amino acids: CASSHSGVLTNEKLFF. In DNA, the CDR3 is TGTGCCAGCAGCCACTCAGGGGTCCTGACTAATGAAAAACTGTTTTTT.

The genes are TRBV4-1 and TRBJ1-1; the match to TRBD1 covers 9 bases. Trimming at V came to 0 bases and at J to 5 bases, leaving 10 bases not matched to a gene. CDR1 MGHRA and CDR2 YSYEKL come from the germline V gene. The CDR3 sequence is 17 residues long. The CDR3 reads CASSQEGYRGLGTEAFF. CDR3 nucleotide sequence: TGCGCCAGCAGCCAAGAAGGCTACAGGGGGCTGGGGACTGAAGCTTTCTTT.

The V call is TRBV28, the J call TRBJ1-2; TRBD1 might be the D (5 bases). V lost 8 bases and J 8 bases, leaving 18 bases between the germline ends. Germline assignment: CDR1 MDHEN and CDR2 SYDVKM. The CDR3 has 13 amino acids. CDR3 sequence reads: CASGGDKTGGYTF. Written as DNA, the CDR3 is TGTGCCAGCGGGGGAGACAAAACGGGAGGCTACACCTTC.

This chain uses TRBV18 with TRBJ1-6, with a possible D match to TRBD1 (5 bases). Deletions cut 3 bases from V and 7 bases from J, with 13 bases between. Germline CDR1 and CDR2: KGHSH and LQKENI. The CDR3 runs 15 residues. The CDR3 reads CASSPQGAPNSPLHF. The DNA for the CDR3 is TGTGCCAGCTCACCCCAAGGGGCCCCAAATTCACCCCTCCACTTT.

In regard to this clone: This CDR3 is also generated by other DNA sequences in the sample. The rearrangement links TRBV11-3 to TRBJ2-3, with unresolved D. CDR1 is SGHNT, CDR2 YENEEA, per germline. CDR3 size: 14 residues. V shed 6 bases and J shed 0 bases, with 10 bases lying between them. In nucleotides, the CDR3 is TGTGCCAGCAGTCTGACAACTAGCACAGATACGCAGTATTTT. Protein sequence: CASSLTTSTDTQYF.

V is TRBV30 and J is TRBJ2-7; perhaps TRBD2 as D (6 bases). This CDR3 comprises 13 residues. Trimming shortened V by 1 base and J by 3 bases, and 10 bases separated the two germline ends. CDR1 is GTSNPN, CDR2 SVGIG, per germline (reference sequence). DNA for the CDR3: TGTGCCTGGAGTGCCGGGGGAGGCTACGAGCAGTACTTC. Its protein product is CAWSAGGGYEQYF. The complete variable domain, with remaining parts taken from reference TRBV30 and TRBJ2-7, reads SQTIHQWPATLVQPVGSPLSLECTVEGTSNPNLYWYRQAAGRGLQLLFYSVGIGQISSEVPQNLSASRPQDRQFILSSKKLLLSDSGFYLCAWSAGGGYEQYFGPGTRLTVT.

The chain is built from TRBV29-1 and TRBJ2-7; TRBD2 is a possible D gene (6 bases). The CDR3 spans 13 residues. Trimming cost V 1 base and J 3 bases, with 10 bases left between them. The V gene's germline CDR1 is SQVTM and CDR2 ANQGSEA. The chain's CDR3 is CSVEGGEIYEQYF. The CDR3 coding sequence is TGCAGCGTTGAAGGCGGGGAAATCTACGAGCAGTACTTC.

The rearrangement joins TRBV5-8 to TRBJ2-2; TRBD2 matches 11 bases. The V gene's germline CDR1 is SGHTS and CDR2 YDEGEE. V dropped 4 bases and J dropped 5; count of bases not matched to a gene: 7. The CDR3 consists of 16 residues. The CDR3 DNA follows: TGTGCCAGCAGCAGCATAGCGGGGGGGCTGACCGGGGAGCTGTTTTTT. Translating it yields CASSSIAGGLTGELFF.

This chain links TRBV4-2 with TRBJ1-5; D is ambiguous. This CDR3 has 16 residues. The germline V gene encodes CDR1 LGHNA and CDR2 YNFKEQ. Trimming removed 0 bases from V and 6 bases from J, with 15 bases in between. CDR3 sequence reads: CASSQDWGGWGQPQHF. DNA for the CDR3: TGTGCCAGCAGCCAAGATTGGGGAGGGTGGGGTCAGCCCCAGCATTTT.

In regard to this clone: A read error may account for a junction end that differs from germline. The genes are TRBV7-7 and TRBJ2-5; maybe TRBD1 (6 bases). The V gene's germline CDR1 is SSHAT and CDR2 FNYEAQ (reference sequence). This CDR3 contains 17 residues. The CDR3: CASSLSRSVGAGETQYF. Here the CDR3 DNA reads TGTGCTAGCAGCTTATCTAGGTCTGTGGGGGCTGGAGAGACCCAGTACTTC.

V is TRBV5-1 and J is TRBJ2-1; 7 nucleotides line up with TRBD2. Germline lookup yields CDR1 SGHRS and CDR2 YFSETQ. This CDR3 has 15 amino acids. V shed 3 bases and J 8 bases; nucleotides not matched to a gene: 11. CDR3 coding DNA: TGCGCCAGCAGCTCGAAGCGGGGATTAACTGATGAGCAGTTCTTC. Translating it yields CASSSKRGLTDEQFF.

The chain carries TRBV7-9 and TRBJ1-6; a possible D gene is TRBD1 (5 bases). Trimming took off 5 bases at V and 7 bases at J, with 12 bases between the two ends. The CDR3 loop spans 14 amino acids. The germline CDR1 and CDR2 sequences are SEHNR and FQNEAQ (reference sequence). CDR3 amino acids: CASSRAGENSPLHF. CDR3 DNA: TGTGCCAGCAGCCGGGCGGGGGAGAATTCACCCCTCCACTTT.